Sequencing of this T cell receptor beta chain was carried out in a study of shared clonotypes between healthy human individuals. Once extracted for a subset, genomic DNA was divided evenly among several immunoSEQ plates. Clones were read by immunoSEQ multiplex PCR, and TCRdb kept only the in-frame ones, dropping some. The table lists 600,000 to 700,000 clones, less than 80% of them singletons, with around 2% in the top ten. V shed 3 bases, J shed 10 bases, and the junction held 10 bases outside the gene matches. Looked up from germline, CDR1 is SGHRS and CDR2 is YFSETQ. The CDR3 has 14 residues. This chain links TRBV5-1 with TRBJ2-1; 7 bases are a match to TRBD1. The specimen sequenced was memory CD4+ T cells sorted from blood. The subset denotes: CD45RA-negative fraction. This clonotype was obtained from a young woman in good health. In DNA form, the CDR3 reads TGCGCCAGCAGCTACCGGGACAGTTCGTCCGAGCAGTTCTTC. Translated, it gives CASSYRDSSSEQFF.